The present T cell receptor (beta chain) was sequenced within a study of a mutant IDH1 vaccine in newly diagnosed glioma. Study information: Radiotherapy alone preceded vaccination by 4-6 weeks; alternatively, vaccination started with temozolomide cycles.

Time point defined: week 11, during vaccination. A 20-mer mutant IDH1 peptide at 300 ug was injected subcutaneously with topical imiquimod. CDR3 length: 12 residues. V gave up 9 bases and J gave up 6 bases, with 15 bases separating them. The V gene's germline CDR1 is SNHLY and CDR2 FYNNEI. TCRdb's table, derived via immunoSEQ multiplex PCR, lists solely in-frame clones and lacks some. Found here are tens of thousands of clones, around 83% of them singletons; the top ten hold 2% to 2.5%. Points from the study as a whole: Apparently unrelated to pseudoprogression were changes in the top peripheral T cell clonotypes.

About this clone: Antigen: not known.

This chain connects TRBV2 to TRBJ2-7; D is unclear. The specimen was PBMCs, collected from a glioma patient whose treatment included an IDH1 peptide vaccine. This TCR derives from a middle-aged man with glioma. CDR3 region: CASTLTRLEQYF. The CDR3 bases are TGTGCCAGTACGTTAACCCGTCTCGAGCAGTACTTC.